These 20 T cell receptor beta chains were all obtained from the same sample, sequenced in a study of spatial heterogeneity in lung cancer. A single record per CDR3 protein comes from TCRdb applying MiXCR to the 5' RACE reads. The top ten hold 16% of the sample, which has around 120,000 distinct CDR3 sequences, 12% seen once. Indicated time point: blood at routine non-recurrence follow-up after resection. Whole RNA from tumor, nontumor lung or frozen PBMC was sequenced unsorted. Sequenced here: PBMCs, sampled at follow-up. Every receptor here comes from a male donor with early-stage non-small cell lung cancer.

This clonotype was seen more than once but under ten times. V and J are TRBV9 and TRBJ1-3; no definite D call. Germline loops: CDR1 SGDLS, CDR2 YYNGEE. The CDR3 runs 16 residues. V was clipped by 0 bases and J by 4 bases, with 14 bases between them. DNA of the CDR3: TGTGCCAGCAGCGTAGGCTTCTCCTCCGGAGGAAACACCATATATTTT. The encoded protein is CASSVGFSSGGNTIYF.

This clonotype was recorded at least ten times. V and J are TRBV5-1 and TRBJ2-7, with 10 bases aligning to TRBD2. This CDR3 has 15 residues. J gave up 3 bases and V 2 bases, and 5 bases lay outside the gene matches. Germline loops: CDR1 SGHRS, CDR2 YFSETQ. CDR3 amino acids: CASSFGLAGDYEQYF. In DNA, the CDR3 is TGCGCCAGCAGCTTTGGTCTAGCGGGGGACTACGAGCAGTACTTC.

This clonotype was picked up a small number of times. This rearrangement joins TRBV20-1 to TRBJ2-2; TRBD2 matches 8 bases. Germline CDR1 DFQATT, CDR2 SNEGSKA (reference sequence). The CDR3 loop spans 16 amino acids. V was pared by 1 base and J by 6 bases, with 10 bases of the junction left unmatched. For the CDR3, the DNA is TGCAGTGCTAGAGTAAATGAGCGGGGGAGAGCCGGGGAGCTGTTTTTT. Residues: CSARVNERGRAGELFF.

The CDR3 loop reads CASSLARWVTDTQYF. CDR3 nucleotide sequence: TGTGCCAGCAGCTTAGCGCGTTGGGTTACAGATACGCAGTATTTT. This chain links TRBV7-8 with TRBJ2-3; the D is unclear. Trimming pared 0 bases from V and 3 bases from J, leaving 10 bases between. In germline, CDR1 is SGHVS, CDR2 FQNEAQ. CDR3 length equals 15 residues.

This clonotype was seen repeatedly, ten times or more. The chain recombines TRBV6-5 with TRBJ1-5; D ambiguous. CDR3 length: 13 residues. The germline V gene encodes CDR1 MNHEY and CDR2 SVGAGI. Trimming took off 8 bases at V and 3 bases at J, with 11 bases between the two ends. CDR3 protein: CASRLGPNQPQHF. For the CDR3, the DNA is TGTGCCAGCCGCCTCGGACCCAATCAGCCCCAGCATTTT.

The table lists this clonotype with many counts. This rearrangement joins TRBV25-1 to TRBJ2-5; D gene unclear. Trimming stripped 1 base from V and 5 bases from J, with 8 bases between. The germline gives CDR1 MGHDK, CDR2 SYGVNS. The CDR3 has 13 residues. The CDR3 is CASSESGRETQYF. The DNA for the CDR3 is TGTGCCAGCAGTGAATCCGGTCGTGAGACCCAGTACTTC. The full variable domain, completed using reference TRBV25-1 and TRBJ2-5, is EADIYQTPRYLVIGTGKKITLECSQTMGHDKMYWYQQDPGMELHLIHYSYGVNSTEKGDLSSESTVSRIRTEHFPLTLESARPSHTSQYLCASSESGRETQYFGPGTRLLVL.

The chain recombines TRBV7-9 with TRBJ2-2; TRBD1 or TRBD2 may be the D gene (5 bases each). CDR1 and CDR2 (germline): SEHNR, FQNEAQ (reference sequence). Trimming took 6 bases from V and 1 from J, leaving 18 bases between them. CDR3 size: 17 residues. CDR3 residues: CASRPGTGVKNTGELFF. The CDR3 nucleotides read TGTGCCAGCAGGCCCGGGACGGGTGTAAAGAACACCGGGGAGCTGTTTTTT.

This chain connects TRBV11-3 to TRBJ1-1; 7 bases are a match to TRBD1. V shed 7 bases, J shed 2 bases, and the junction held 4 bases outside the gene matches. Per germline, CDR1 SGHNT and CDR2 YENEEA. This CDR3 is 13 amino acids long. The CDR3: CASMHRGNTEAFF. The CDR3 DNA sequence: TGTGCCAGCATGCACAGGGGAAACACTGAAGCTTTCTTT.

This clonotype was picked up many times. The chain uses TRBV14 and TRBJ2-7, with a tentative D call TRBD2 (5 bases). V lost 8 bases, J lost 0 bases, and 11 bases lay in between. Germline lookup yields CDR1 SGHDN and CDR2 FVKESK. The CDR3 has 13 amino acids. CDR3 amino acids: CASRRGSSYEQYF. DNA for the CDR3: TGTGCCAGCCGACGGGGAAGCTCCTACGAGCAGTACTTC.

This clonotype came up a few times. The genes are TRBV2 and TRBJ1-1; the D is unclear. The CDR3 runs 13 residues. Germline-derived CDR1 and CDR2 are SNHLY and FYNNEI. Trimming removed 4 bases from V and 4 bases from J, with 10 bases in between. The CDR3 coding sequence is TGTGCCAGCAGTGTTCGTTGGGGCACTGAAGCTTTCTTT. It specifies CASSVRWGTEAFF. Full variable domain (rest looked up from reference TRBV2 and TRBJ1-1): EPEVTQTPSHQVTQMGQEVILRCVPISNHLYFYWYRQILGQKVEFLVSFYNNEISEKSEIFDDQFSVERPDGSNFTLKIRSTKLEDSAMYFCASSVRWGTEAFFGQGTRLTVV.

This clonotype was observed at least ten times. The chain uses TRBV2 and TRBJ2-5; D unresolved. The germline V and J ends were trimmed by 4 bases and 4 bases, with 13 bases remaining between them. Germline V CDR1 and CDR2: SNHLY, FYNNEI. The CDR3 contains 14 residues. The CDR3 protein is CASSVNGRSETQYF. Written as DNA, the CDR3 is TGTGCCAGCAGTGTTAACGGCCGATCAGAGACCCAGTACTTC.

The chain couples TRBV4-1 to TRBJ2-2, with 7 bases identical to TRBD1. The CDR3 consists of 16 residues. V trimming: 3 bases; J trimming: 7 bases; junction bases outside the gene matches: 11. Germline values: CDR1 MGHRA, CDR2 YSYEKL. The CDR3 DNA is TGCGCCAGCAGCCAGGAGACAGGGCCCTTCTTCGGGGAGCTGTTTTTT. The encoded protein is CASSQETGPFFGELFF.

This clonotype was seen ten or more times. V gene TRBV28 combines with J gene TRBJ1-1; a possible D gene is TRBD1 (5 bases). V lost 8 bases and J 2 bases, leaving 6 bases between the germline ends. CDR3 length equals 11 residues. Germline CDR1 is MDHEN and CDR2 is SYDVKM. The CDR3 protein is CASQGNTEAFF. As DNA, the CDR3 is TGTGCCAGCCAGGGTAACACTGAAGCTTTCTTT.

This clonotype turned up a few times. The chain uses TRBV9 and TRBJ2-5; the D gene is possibly TRBD1 (5 bases). The CDR3 spans 15 residues. CDR1 and CDR2 from the germline V gene are SGDLS and YYNGEE. Deletions cut 0 bases from V and 7 bases from J, with 16 bases between. This chain's CDR3 is CASSVGIRGGGTQYF. Written as DNA, the CDR3 is TGTGCCAGCAGCGTAGGAATTAGGGGCGGTGGGACCCAGTACTTC.

This clonotype has a count of ten or more. This chain uses TRBV29-1 with TRBJ2-7, with 7 bases aligning to TRBD1. The germline CDR1 and CDR2 sequences are SQVTM and ANQGSEA. V lost 4 bases to trimming and J lost 0 bases; unmatched junction nucleotides: 0. The CDR3 is 12 residues long. The CDR3 region has the DNA TGCAGCGTTGGGGACAGCTCCTACGAGCAGTACTTC. It codes for CSVGDSSYEQYF.

The chain carries TRBV3-1 and TRBJ2-3; D not resolved. CDR1 and CDR2 from the germline V gene are LGHDT and YNNKEL (reference sequence). With 2 bases removed from V and 0 bases from J, the gap between germline ends came to 21 bases. The CDR3 runs 19 residues. In DNA form, the CDR3 reads TGTGCCAGCAGCCAAAGGGCCCTAATGGCGGCAACTAGCACAGATACGCAGTATTTT. Residues: CASSQRALMAATSTDTQYF.

Points on this clonotype: The junction does not match germline at one end; this may be a read error. The J gene is TRBJ2-3, the V gene TRBV5-4; D is perhaps TRBD1 or TRBD2 (6 bases each). Germline-derived CDR1 and CDR2 are SGHNT and YYREEE (reference sequence). The length of the CDR3 is 17 residues. CDR3 DNA: TGCGCCAGCAGCTTGGCCGGGACACGAGGGGGGCCCGATACGCAGTATTTT. Translated, it gives CASSLAGTRGGPDTQYF.

This clonotype was found a few times. The chain couples TRBV15 to TRBJ1-2; D call uncertain. Trimming took 0 bases from V and 7 from J, leaving 18 bases between them. In germline, CDR1 is LNHNV, CDR2 YYDKDF (reference sequence). CDR3 length: 16 residues. The CDR3 region has the DNA TGTGCCACCAGCAGAGACCCCGGGCAGTTCATTGGTGGCTACACCTTC. It specifies CATSRDPGQFIGGYTF. The full variable domain, completed using reference TRBV15 and TRBJ1-2, is DAMVIQNPRYQVTQFGKPVTLSCSQTLNHNVMYWYQQKSSQAPKLLFHYYDKDFNNEADTPDNFQSRRPNTSFCFLDIRSPGLGDTAMYLCATSRDPGQFIGGYTFGSGTRLTVV.

This clonotype was recorded at least ten times. CDR3 sequence reads: CASSPDWPYNSPLHF. CDR3 DNA: TGCGCCAGCAGCCCGGATTGGCCCTATAATTCACCCCTCCACTTT. The gene calls are TRBV5-1 and TRBJ1-6; D is unresolved. V was pared by 4 bases and J by 2 bases, with 10 bases between. Germline V gene lookup returns CDR1 SGHRS and CDR2 YFSETQ. The CDR3 is 15 amino acids.

This clonotype appeared many times. The chain links TRBV29-1 to TRBJ1-2; D unresolved. There are 13 residues in the CDR3. The V and J ends lost 2 bases and 0 bases respectively, with 7 bases between them. Germline V gene lookup returns CDR1 SQVTM and CDR2 ANQGSEA. Here the CDR3 reads CSVEWETNYGYTF. The DNA for the CDR3 is TGCAGCGTTGAATGGGAAACTAACTATGGCTACACCTTC. The variable domain in full, with the rest retrieved from reference TRBV29-1 and TRBJ1-2, is SAVISQKPSRDICQRGTSLTIQCQVDSQVTMMFWYRQQPGQSLTLIATANQGSEATYESGFVIDKFPISRPNLTFSTLTVSNMSPEDSSIYLCSVEWETNYGYTFGSGTRLTVV.